This TCR beta chain came from a study of blood T cell repertoires in COVID-19. About the research overall: PBMCs, B-cell-depleted T cells, or T cells provided the cDNA or gDNA that made up the material.

In the original analysis: Reference gene primers were amplified, and this amplification served to estimate nucleated cell counts. Assay: immunoSEQ multiplex PCR; the TCRdb copy retains only in-frame clones and omits some. V and J calls plus clone size are reproduced from that table; the DNA served to infer D and trimming. The table shows roughly 190,000 clones, with 88% occurring only once. The germline gives CDR1 SGDLS, CDR2 YYNGEE. V was pared by 0 bases and J by 5 bases, with 14 bases between. The CDR3 loop spans 15 amino acids. The rearrangement links TRBV9 to TRBJ2-5; possibly TRBD1 for D (6 bases). Sequencing was performed on peripheral blood. The receptor was isolated from a human donor in a cohort sampled during active COVID-19. CDR3 sequence (DNA): TGTGCCAGCAGCGTAGACAACAGGGTGGAGGAGACCCAGTACTTC. The encoded protein is CASSVDNRVEETQYF. The whole variable domain, filled in from reference TRBV9 and TRBJ2-5, reads DSGVTQTPKHLITATGQRVTLRCSPRSGDLSVYWYQQSLDQGLQFLIQYYNGEERAKGNILERFSAQQFPDLHSELNLSSLELGDSALYFCASSVDNRVEETQYFGPGTRLLVL.